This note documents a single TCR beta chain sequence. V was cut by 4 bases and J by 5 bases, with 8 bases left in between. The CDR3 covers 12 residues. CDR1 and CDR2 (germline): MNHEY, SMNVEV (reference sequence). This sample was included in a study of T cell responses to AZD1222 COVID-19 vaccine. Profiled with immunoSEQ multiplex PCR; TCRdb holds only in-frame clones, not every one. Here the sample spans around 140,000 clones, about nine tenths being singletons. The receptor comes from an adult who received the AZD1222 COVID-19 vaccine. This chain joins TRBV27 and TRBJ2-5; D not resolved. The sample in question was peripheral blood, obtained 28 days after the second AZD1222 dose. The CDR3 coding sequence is TGTGCCAGCAGTTCCGCCGGGGAGACCCAGTACTTC. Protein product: CASSSAGETQYF.